This T cell receptor (beta chain) stems from a study of T cells in Graves' hyperthyroidism and ophthalmopathy. Study results and caveats: In the blood, most expanded thyroid clonotypes above 0.001 appeared as well. Ophthalmopathy could be told apart from stable hyperthyroidism with a 13 V-J model.

TCR beta CDR3 regions were amplified from RNA. Carried out on the TCR CDR3, a first-round RT-PCR used the HTBI primer set. TCRdb called the multiplex PCR reads again in MiXCR, with one record for every CDR3 protein. The table has about 720,000 distinct CDR3 sequences, roughly 17% seen once. The PBMCs had their origin in less than 13 ml of fresh peripheral blood. With respect to this clonotype: Its antigen is not identified.

This receptor was taken from a man aged 18 to 35 with Graves' hyperthyroidism. Sequencing input: blood.

CDR3: CASSSPPEGANEKLFF. CDR3 nucleotide sequence: TGTGCCAGCAGTTCACCTCCTGAGGGGGCGAATGAAAAACTGTTTTTT. The V call is TRBV28, the J call TRBJ1-4, with 7 bases aligning to TRBD1. The junction had 10 bases not matched to a gene; V was cut back by 4 bases and J by 5 bases. The germline V gene encodes CDR1 MDHEN and CDR2 SYDVKM. The CDR3 extends over 16 amino acids.